Reported below is one T cell receptor (beta chain). These data are taken from a study of blood T cell repertoires in COVID-19. TCRdb's copy holds only in-frame clones and misses some; the assay was immunoSEQ multiplex PCR. The sample consists of some 88,000 clones, about 85% of them appearing once. Germline V gene sequence: CDR1 GTSNPN, CDR2 SVGIG (reference sequence). This CDR3 has 14 amino acids. Trimming stripped 4 bases from V and 8 bases from J, with 17 bases between. The V and J genes are TRBV30 and TRBJ1-4, with D maybe TRBD1 (6 bases). The sequencing input was peripheral blood. The clonotype originates from a man aged 55-75 years with acute or convalescent COVID-19. As DNA, the CDR3 is TGTGCCTGGACCCCGGCGGGGGCCGAAGAAAAACTGTTTTTT. Its translation is CAWTPAGAEEKLFF. The complete variable domain, with remaining parts taken from reference TRBV30 and TRBJ1-4, reads SQTIHQWPATLVQPVGSPLSLECTVEGTSNPNLYWYRQAAGRGLQLLFYSVGIGQISSEVPQNLSASRPQDRQFILSSKKLLLSDSGFYLCAWTPAGAEEKLFFGSGTQLSVL.